A single sample is the source of the 25 T cell receptor beta chains below, sequenced in a study of Ad26.COV2.S vaccination and SARS-CoV-2 variants. Described treatment: roughly 20 received Ad26.COV2.S at low or high dose, single or two shots; about 5 received placebo; per-sample allocation not given. Material that was analyzed had been drawn on day 63 after the first vaccine or placebo injection. Here immunoSEQ multiplex PCR was the method, and the copy in TCRdb shows in-frame clones only, minus some. The sample records approximately 480,000 clones, roughly nine tenths being singletons. The material sequenced was peripheral blood, taken in a trial of Ad26.COV2.S vaccine versus placebo. These TCRs come from a person aged 18-60 years who received the Ad26.COV2.S COVID-19 vaccine or a placebo.

This clone was seen only a few times. This sequence joins TRBV24-1 and TRBJ1-5, with D maybe TRBD1 (5 bases). Trimming left V 3 bases short and J 9 bases short, with 17 bases between. CDR1 and CDR2 (germline): KGHDR, SFDVKD. The CDR3 has 15 amino acids. CDR3 sequence (DNA): TGTGCCACCAGTGATCCCAGAGGGGCGGGCGGGCCCCAGCATTTT. Protein product: CATSDPRGAGGPQHF.

This clone was seen many times. V gene TRBV6-5 combines with J gene TRBJ2-7; perhaps D is TRBD1 or TRBD2 (5 bases each). The CDR3 runs 12 residues. The V gene's germline CDR1 is MNHEY and CDR2 SVGAGI. V shed 8 bases and J shed 3 bases, with 11 bases lying between them. CDR3 in amino acids: CASGGRDYEQYF. The CDR3 DNA reads TGTGCCAGCGGGGGACGAGACTACGAGCAGTACTTC.

This chain connects TRBV7-9 to TRBJ1-3, with D uncertain. This CDR3 is 17 amino acids long. V lost 1 base and J 0 bases, leaving 13 bases between the germline ends. Germline lookup yields CDR1 SEHNR and CDR2 FQNEAQ (reference sequence). The CDR3 DNA is TGTGCCAGCAGCTTAGACTCGTGGGAGCCCTCTGGAAACACCATATATTTT. Amino acids: CASSLDSWEPSGNTIYF.

The genes are TRBV19 and TRBJ1-5; D is uncertain. Germline CDR1 is LNHDA and CDR2 is SQIVND (reference sequence). With 6 bases removed from V and 6 bases from J, the gap between germline ends came to 15 bases. This CDR3 is built from 14 residues. The CDR3 protein is CASRARLRSQPQHF. The CDR3 nucleotides read TGTGCCAGTAGAGCCAGGCTCAGGTCTCAGCCCCAGCATTTT. Together with reference TRBV19 and TRBJ1-5, the CDR3 gives the full variable domain: DGGITQSPKYLFRKEGQNVTLSCEQNLNHDAMYWYRQDPGQGLRLIYYSQIVNDFQKGDIAEGYSVSREKKESFPLTVTSAQKNPTAFYLCASRARLRSQPQHFGDGTRLSIL.

Regarding this clone: This CDR3 is also generated by other DNA sequences in the sample. The chain is built from TRBV15 and TRBJ1-3; 10 bases are shared with TRBD1. Trimming cost V 0 bases and J 0 bases; bases outside gene matches: 5. In germline, CDR1 is LNHNV, CDR2 YYDKDF (reference sequence). The CDR3 has 18 residues. The DNA for the CDR3 is TGTGCCACCAGCAGAGATTACGGGACAGGGGACTCTGGAAACACCATATATTTT. It codes for CATSRDYGTGDSGNTIYF.

This clone was counted only a few times. J is TRBJ2-3 and V is TRBV6-2 or TRBV6-3; 13 nucleotides align to TRBD2. V shed 5 bases, J shed 15 bases, and the junction held 11 bases outside the gene matches. The CDR3 totals 14 residues. Germline CDR1 and CDR2: MNHEY and SVGEGT. CDR3 coding DNA: TGTGCCAGCAGTAAAGGGACTAGCGGGGATACGCGATATTTT. This sequence encodes CASSKGTSGDTRYF.

The chain uses TRBV6-2 or TRBV6-3 and TRBJ1-2; no clear D. V was cut by 6 bases and J by 0 bases, with 11 bases left in between. Germline CDR1 is MNHEY and CDR2 is SVGEGT. The CDR3 is made up of 14 amino acids. CDR3 sequence (DNA): TGTGCCAGCAGCAACAGCGGGGCTAACTATGGCTACACCTTC. Its protein product is CASSNSGANYGYTF.

This sequence joins TRBV30 and TRBJ1-1; D uncertain. The germline V gene has CDR1 GTSNPN and CDR2 SVGIG (reference sequence). The CDR3 has 12 amino acids. The ends were cut back, 1 base at V and 5 bases at J, with 8 bases in the middle. CDR3 residues: CAWSGEPTEAFF. In nucleotides, the CDR3 is TGTGCCTGGAGTGGTGAACCGACTGAAGCTTTCTTT. Based on the CDR3 plus reference TRBV30 and TRBJ1-1, the full variable domain is SQTIHQWPATLVQPVGSPLSLECTVEGTSNPNLYWYRQAAGRGLQLLFYSVGIGQISSEVPQNLSASRPQDRQFILSSKKLLLSDSGFYLCAWSGEPTEAFFGQGTRLTVV.

This sequence joins TRBV6-6 and TRBJ2-7; unclear D gene. The CDR3 totals 13 residues. Per the germline V gene, CDR1 is MNHNY and CDR2 is SVGAGI (reference sequence). V shed 7 bases and J shed 3 bases, with 13 bases lying between them. CDR3 coding DNA: TGTGCCAGCAAAAAAAGACCCTACTACGAGCAGTACTTC. Encoded protein: CASKKRPYYEQYF.

This chain connects TRBV9 to TRBJ2-6; no reliable D call. The CDR3 spans 15 residues. V shed 6 bases and J shed 3 bases, with 13 bases lying between them. The germline gives CDR1 SGDLS, CDR2 YYNGEE. CDR3 amino acids: CASTLTVGGANVLTF. The CDR3 region has the DNA TGTGCCAGCACCCTCACCGTGGGTGGGGCCAACGTCCTGACTTTC.

The chain carries TRBV28 and TRBJ2-5; the match to TRBD1 covers 9 bases. Germline values: CDR1 MDHEN, CDR2 SYDVKM. There are 14 residues in the CDR3. V lost 6 bases and J lost 7; bases outside the gene matches: 9. CDR3: CASRRTGERGTQYF. The CDR3 DNA follows: TGTGCCAGCAGGCGGACAGGGGAGCGGGGGACCCAGTACTTC.

Notes on this clone: Other DNA sequences in this specimen translate into the identical CDR3. The chain has TRBV30 and TRBJ2-6; D unclear. In germline, CDR1 is GTSNPN, CDR2 SVGIG (reference sequence). Trimming shortened V by 1 base and J by 0 bases, and 4 bases separated the two germline ends. The CDR3 length is 14 residues. As DNA, the CDR3 is TGTGCCTGGAGTGGAACCTCTGGGGCCAACGTCCTGACTTTC. Residues: CAWSGTSGANVLTF.

This chain uses TRBV5-1 with TRBJ2-2; 10 nucleotides line up with TRBD1. V was pared by 1 base and J by 7 bases, with 7 bases of the junction left unmatched. Looked up from germline, CDR1 is SGHRS and CDR2 is YFSETQ. The CDR3 length is 16 residues. This CDR3 reads CASSLKGQGSGGELFF. The CDR3 DNA follows: TGCGCCAGCAGCTTGAAGGGACAGGGGTCGGGCGGGGAGCTGTTTTTT. Combining the CDR3 with reference TRBV5-1 and TRBJ2-2 gives the whole variable domain KAGVTQTPRYLIKTRGQQVTLSCSPISGHRSVSWYQQTPGQGLQFLFEYFSETQRNKGNFPGRFSGRQFSNSRSEMNVSTLELGDSALYLCASSLKGQGSGGELFFGEGSRLTVL.

This clone was seen once. V gene TRBV9 combines with J gene TRBJ2-3; D is ambiguous. CDR3 length: 13 amino acids. Trimming took off 3 bases at V and 4 bases at J, with 9 bases between the two ends. CDR1 is SGDLS, CDR2 YYNGEE, per germline. The CDR3 region has the DNA TGTGCCAGCAGCGCCAGATCGCCAGATACGCAGTATTTT. Its protein is CASSARSPDTQYF.

In nucleotides, the CDR3 is TGCGCCAGCAGTCGGACCCGGGACGAGCAGTACTTC. Translated: CASSRTRDEQYF. The chain is built from TRBV5-1 and TRBJ2-7, with D unclear. With 5 bases removed from V and 5 bases from J, the gap between germline ends came to 11 bases. The CDR3 runs to 12 residues. Germline V gene lookup returns CDR1 SGHRS and CDR2 YFSETQ.

The V call is TRBV19, the J call TRBJ2-5; D is perhaps TRBD2 (6 bases). The CDR3 loop spans 15 amino acids. Per the germline V gene, CDR1 is LNHDA and CDR2 is SQIVND (reference sequence). Trimming shortened V by 5 bases and J by 5 bases, and 18 bases separated the two germline ends. This CDR3 is CASSRGGLVIETQYF. The CDR3, as DNA: TGTGCCAGTAGTCGTGGAGGGTTGGTGATTGAGACCCAGTACTTC.

This clone was picked up a small number of times. This same CDR3 is encoded by further DNA sequences in the sample. The V call is TRBV28, the J call TRBJ1-5; D is unresolved. Trimming took off 2 bases at V and 3 bases at J, with 8 bases between the two ends. CDR3 length: 14 residues. CDR1 MDHEN and CDR2 SYDVKM come from the germline V gene. The CDR3 is CASSLGGFNQPQHF. CDR3 DNA: TGTGCCAGCAGTTTAGGTGGATTCAATCAGCCCCAGCATTTT. The full variable domain, with the rest looked up from reference TRBV28 and TRBJ1-5, is DVKVTQSSRYLVKRTGEKVFLECVQDMDHENMFWYRQDPGLGLRLIYFSYDVKMKEKGDIPEGYSVSREKKERFSLILESASTNQTSMYLCASSLGGFNQPQHFGDGTRLSIL.

This clone was found once. The J gene is TRBJ1-5, the V gene TRBV28; 8 nucleotides line up with TRBD1. Unmatched junction bases numbered 13, after V lost 6 bases and J lost 6 bases. The CDR3 runs 16 residues. Germline values: CDR1 MDHEN, CDR2 SYDVKM. As DNA, the CDR3 is TGTGCCAGCAGAACGACCGGACAGGGATTCGGTCAGCCCCAGCATTTT. This encodes CASRTTGQGFGQPQHF.

The rearrangement uses TRBV27 and TRBJ1-6, with D possibly TRBD1 on 5 matching bases. The germline V gene has CDR1 MNHEY and CDR2 SMNVEV (reference sequence). The CDR3 is 16 amino acids. V gave up 1 base and J gave up 6 bases, with 13 bases separating them. The CDR3 DNA is TGTGCCAGCAGTTTATTGGGGGGGACGCTTAATTCACCCCTCCACTTT. This sequence encodes CASSLLGGTLNSPLHF.

Remarks on this clone: The same CDR3 is also encoded by other DNA sequences in this sample. The chain is built from TRBV6-5 and TRBJ2-5, with D unclear. Germline CDR1 MNHEY, CDR2 SVGAGI. This CDR3 has 12 residues. Trimming shortened V by 0 bases and J by 5 bases, and 4 bases separated the two germline ends. CDR3 bases: TGTGCCAGCAGTTACTCCCGGGAGACCCAGTACTTC. It codes for CASSYSRETQYF.

V gene TRBV10-1 combines with J gene TRBJ2-6; D remains ambiguous. This CDR3 is built from 15 residues. Germline V gene lookup returns CDR1 WNHNN and CDR2 SYGVQD (reference sequence). Trimming removed 11 bases at V and 0 bases at J, with 14 bases between. This CDR3 is CAPVEVYSGANVLTF. CDR3 DNA: TGCGCCCCGGTTGAGGTGTACTCTGGGGCCAACGTCCTGACTTTC.

This chain joins TRBV28 and TRBJ2-1, with 7 bases that match TRBD1. V trimming: 6 bases; J trimming: 15 bases; junction bases outside the gene matches: 17. The germline CDR1 and CDR2 sequences are MDHEN and SYDVKM. CDR3 length: 14 residues. The CDR3 DNA follows: TGTGCCAGCAGCCTCGACAGGGTATTAGAGCGCGCGTTCTTC. It yields the protein CASSLDRVLERAFF.

This chain uses TRBV6-2 or TRBV6-3 with TRBJ2-7, with D unresolved. CDR3 length: 15 residues. Germline assignment: CDR1 MNHEY and CDR2 SVGEGT. V lost 6 bases to trimming and J lost 1 base, with 16 bases between them. The CDR3 DNA follows: TGTGCCAGCAGCCCGAGATCACTGGGTTCCTACGAGCAGTACTTC. This codes for CASSPRSLGSYEQYF.

The chain links TRBV28 to TRBJ2-7, with TRBD2 matching over 7 bases. CDR3 length equals 16 residues. The V segment lost 1 base and the J segment 0 bases; nucleotides outside the gene matches: 6. The germline V gene encodes CDR1 MDHEN and CDR2 SYDVKM. The CDR3 nucleotides are TGTGCCAGCAGTTTATTACCGGGAGGCTTCTCCTACGAGCAGTACTTC. This sequence encodes CASSLLPGGFSYEQYF.

The rearrangement uses TRBV24-1 and TRBJ1-2, with 12 bases fitting TRBD1. The CDR3 runs 18 residues. Germline V gene data show CDR1 as KGHDR and CDR2 as SFDVKD. Trimming at V came to 4 bases and at J to 6 bases, leaving 14 bases not matched to a gene. This CDR3 reads CATSDETGGQGAGDGYTF. The CDR3 bases are TGTGCCACCAGTGACGAAACTGGGGGACAGGGGGCCGGTGATGGCTACACCTTC.